This TCR beta chain was found in a study of cytomegalovirus exposure and HLA in healthy donors (dated by TCRdb to about 2017). Regarding the complete study: An earlier analysis of approximately 640 of the donors reported about 250 Gb of sequence data and 117 million unique TCR beta sequences from approximately 180 million T cells. The study profiled the T cell repertoires of fewer than 850 subjects by immunosequencing and related them to cytomegalovirus serostatus. In a later analysis, previously published TCR beta repertoires from roughly 710 donors were re-analyzed and high-resolution HLA genotyping was added so that TCR occurrence patterns could be studied. An early release covering over 500 HLA-typed donors comprised approximately 300 gigabases of sequencing data and about 90 million unique TCR sequences. Every discovery cohort repertoire had been produced on one sequencing platform. The study aimed to test whether cataloging public T cell receptors could reveal signatures of past pathogen exposure. The later analysis used no new phenotypic data to find candidate immune exposures, relying instead on TCR beta sequences and their occurrence across donors. An earlier analysis of 587 of the donors used high-throughput TCR beta sequencing to judge whether each TCR beta V gene segment behaved as functional or pseudogenic. To predict cytomegalovirus infection status, the study combined high-throughput TCR immunosequencing, statistical association of individual TCRs with disease status, and machine learning. The genetic ancestry cluster associated with self-reported Caucasian donors included about 84% of the 398 genotyped donors. Along with the approximately 620-subject first cohort, a separate validation cohort of over a hundred different subjects was used. A later genetic analysis used genome-wide SNP genotypes for about three fifths of the 666 donors, treating that subset as a discovery cohort. Typing coverage differed by locus: A, B, C, DRB1 and DQB1 were typed in about 620-630 donors, DQA1 in about 500, DPA1 in 600 to 610, and DPB1 in roughly 450. Class I and class II HLA loci were covered by the typing at four-digit resolution. Because of strong linkage in the cohort, roughly five DR-DQ haplotypes were treated as single units for association and clustering. Alongside the repertoire data, information on donor age, sex, ethnicity and CMV serostatus was compiled. Across 398 genotyped donors of the cohort, an average of approximately 220,000 unique TCR beta nucleotide sequences per donor were sequenced, and around 19% of those sequences were non-productive. Results and caveats for the whole study, not just this receptor: The presence/absence analyses assumed that sequencing depth was roughly uniform across donors, and that assumption may not be true. An association between a missense DCLRE1C variant and V-gene and J-gene trimming of TCR beta chains was found in a later genetic analysis and replicated in an independent cohort. Most TCR sequences were observed very rarely across donors, whereas some public TCRs were present in many individuals. Several of the top co-occurrence clusters appeared to be linked to parvovirus B19, influenza, CMV and Epstein-Barr virus, according to a later analysis. Broadly in line with IMGT annotations, most TCR beta V segments showed up in productive rearrangements about 87% or about 30% of the time in an earlier analysis of roughly 590 of the donors. In a later analysis, the rate of TCR association differed among HLA loci, with DRB1 alleles having the most associated TCRs and HLA-C alleles having the fewest. HLA typing was unavailable for some donors at each locus, so association tests used only the typed subset. Compared with the roughly 700-donor mean, donors in an Asian-associated ancestry cluster had fewer N-insertions in productive TCRs, according to a later genetic analysis. The classifier was reported to diagnose cytomegalovirus status with high specificity and sensitivity in both the original cohort and the validation cohort. A later analysis found that HLA-associated TCR beta chains were more clonally expanded and had lower generation probabilities than equally common non-associated chains. Assigning TCR associations to individual alleles was difficult when HLA alleles, especially DR and DQ, strongly co-occurred. Linkage disequilibrium might explain the correlated functional status among segregating V segments, but an unknown experimental factor could not be ruled out. The earlier analysis of 450 to 700 of the donors excluded 15 to 20 rarely observed V segments, including chromosome 9 orphons, because counts were too low. Specific HLA alleles were associated with 15,000 to 20,000 TCR beta sequences at a false discovery rate of 0.05 in a later analysis. A further reported finding was that TCR beta sequences accurately predicted the HLA-A and HLA-B alleles for most subjects in the first cohort. According to the authors, the approach could potentially be generalized to other disease states and immunological phenotypes. Only TCR beta chains were sequenced in this cohort, and the absence of alpha or paired-chain data limited detectable features. The study gave a list of some 150 TCR beta chains associated with cytomegalovirus. The only immune exposure information available for the cohort was CMV serostatus. A few of the identified cytomegalovirus-associated TCR beta chains were confirmed in vitro to be specific for cytomegalovirus antigens. In a later analysis, most CMV-associated TCR beta chains were found to appear HLA-restricted, with HLA associations seemingly driven largely by CMV exposure. A cluster of highly shared sequence variants was judged likely to be a technical artifact of the sequencing pipeline.

The receptor library was made with the immunoSEQ multiplex PCR assay. For the multiplex PCR, a mixture combining 60 forward primers for TCR Vbeta segments and 13 reverse primers for TCR Jbeta segments was used. A multiplex PCR assay on genomic DNA amplified the CDR3 region of rearranged TCR beta genes. The amplified TCR beta libraries were sequenced on the Illumina HiSeq System as 87-base-pair reads. The published analysis was carried out like this. In a later analysis, tens of millions of unique TCR beta chains were counted across the roughly 670 repertoires, and approximately 9.9 million of these chains were shared by at least two donors. A nearest-neighbor algorithm error-corrected the raw reads and collapsed the reads into unique sequences, merging closely related sequences to remove PCR and sequencing errors. To assign V, D and J gene segments, CDR3 sequences were aligned to IMGT reference sequences. Each retained sequence needed at least a six-nucleotide match to both a V gene segment and a J gene segment. A rearrangement was called productive if the CDR3 had no stop codons and remained in frame with V and J, and every other rearrangement was called non-productive. Following IMGT convention, CDR3 was defined as the stretch from the second conserved V-encoded cysteine to the conserved J-encoded phenylalanine. In an earlier analysis of around 640 of the donors, sequences lacking an unambiguous match to a single V gene segment were excluded. In an earlier analysis of 587 of the donors, V segments were called functional above 56.7% productive rearrangements and were called segregating when the between-donor standard deviation exceeded 5%. To diagnose cytomegalovirus status from the catalog of TCR beta chain sequences, a statistical classification framework was built. V and J gene assignment, in a later analysis, came from comparing TCR nucleotide sequences with IMGT/GENE-DB human TR gene sequences. Using the TCRdist pipeline, a later analysis assigned CDR3 sequences along with most-parsimonious VDJ recombination scenarios. In a later analysis, every TCR beta chain was defined by the combination of its CDR3 amino acid sequence and its V-gene family, and reads without a unique V-gene family were dropped. As a way to deal with suspected cross-contamination and a sequencing artifact, a later analysis dropped hundreds of nucleotide sequences that were highly shared and had low generation probability. In a later analysis, a clonal expansion index for each public chain was calculated from normalized within-repertoire ranks of inferred template counts. Generation probabilities in a later analysis came from a VDJ recombination model fitted to out-of-frame rearrangements, and those results were checked against IGoR. In a later analysis, TCR-TCR, TCR-HLA and TCR-CMV co-occurrence was scored with hypergeometric tests, and a repertoire-size bias correction was applied to TCR pairs. A later analysis estimated false discovery rates by permuting HLA or CMV assignments 20 times. In a later analysis, co-occurring TCRs were grouped with DBSCAN, and TCRdist sequence similarity was added when clustering was performed within HLA-allele-positive subsets. Repertoires with fewer than 30,000 or more than 120,000 public chains, plus five repertoires with anomalous nucleotide sharing, were excluded from co-occurrence clustering. TCRdb limited this immuneACCESS table to in-frame rearrangements with V and J called. A share of clones is missing; checked studies link under half to unresolved V genes, and the rest is unexplained. V, J and clone size derive from that table, while D and trimming were established from the DNA sequence. This sample holds around 130,000 clones; 84% were observed only once. The leading ten clones occupy less than 3.5% of the sample.

Of note for this clone: Which antigen it targets is not known. Base qualities are not at hand, and no much larger clone is one base apart.

The cohort consisted of 666 healthy bone marrow donors. At the time of sampling, every cohort member was nominally healthy, though immune exposures that went unrecorded were likely present. The donor tested CMV seronegative and was one of the 352 seronegative cohort members. Every donor gave a peripheral blood sample, and the peripheral blood mononuclear cells from that sample were used for TCR beta sequencing. Genomic DNA was extracted from the blood cell samples with the Qiagen DNeasy Blood Extraction Kit. Sample: PBMCs. The clonotype originates from a man over 45 in good health and CMV-seronegative.

The CDR3 sequence is CASSPLGTGDSPLHF. The DNA is as follows: TGTGCCAGCAGCCCCCTAGGGACAGGGGATTCACCCCTCCACTTT. The chain employs TRBV11-2 and TRBJ1-6; TRBD1 matches 10 bases in the middle. Trimming leaves V shorter by 5 bases and J shorter by 8 bases, with the junction holding 6 bases beyond the gene matches. The germline V gene sets CDR1 to SGHAT and CDR2 to FQNNGV. Reading from cysteine to phenylalanine, the CDR3 counts 15 amino acids. Of all the DNA, just the CDR3 is kept, 45 bases in frame from base 1.